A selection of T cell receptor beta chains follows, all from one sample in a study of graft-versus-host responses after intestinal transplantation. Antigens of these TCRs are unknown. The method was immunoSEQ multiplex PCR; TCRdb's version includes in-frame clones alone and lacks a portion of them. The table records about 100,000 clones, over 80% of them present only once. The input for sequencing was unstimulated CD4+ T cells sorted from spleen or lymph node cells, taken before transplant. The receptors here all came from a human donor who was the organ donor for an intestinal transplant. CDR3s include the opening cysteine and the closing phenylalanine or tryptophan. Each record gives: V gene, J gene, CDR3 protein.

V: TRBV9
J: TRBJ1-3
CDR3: CASSERGQSGNTIYF

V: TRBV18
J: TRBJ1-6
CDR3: CASSLQGQYNSPLHF

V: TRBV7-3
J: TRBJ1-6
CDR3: CASSRSDTLNSPLHF

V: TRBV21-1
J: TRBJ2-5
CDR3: CASSKWEETQYF

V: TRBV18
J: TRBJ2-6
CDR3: CASSPGAGANVLTF

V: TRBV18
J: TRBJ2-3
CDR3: CASSPSGTSGRDTQYF

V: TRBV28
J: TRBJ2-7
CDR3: CASSSQGPYEQYF

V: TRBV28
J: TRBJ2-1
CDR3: CASTSSGRVSYNEQFF

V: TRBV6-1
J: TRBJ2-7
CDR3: CASREGDRRRF

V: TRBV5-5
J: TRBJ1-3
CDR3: CASSLLIGTASGNTIYF

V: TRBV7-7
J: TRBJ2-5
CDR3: CASSLSLAAGVTQYF

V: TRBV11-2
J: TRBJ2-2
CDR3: CASSLDRLTSGRIYTGELFF

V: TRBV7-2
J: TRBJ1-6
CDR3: CASSLVWASPSAAGSPLHF

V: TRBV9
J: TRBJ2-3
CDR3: CASSEYGTSGTDTQYF